This T cell receptor beta chain was profiled in a study of patients and donors after allogeneic stem cell transplantation. TCRdb passed the RT-PCR reads through MiXCR, listing each CDR3 protein once. The sample includes over 150,000 distinct CDR3 sequences, 30% of them seen just once. V lost 0 bases, J lost 7 bases, and 5 bases lay in between. Looked up from germline, CDR1 is SGHRS and CDR2 is YFSETQ. This CDR3 spans 11 amino acids. This clonotype was found a few times. The chain recombines TRBV5-1 with TRBJ2-7; D gene uncertain. Sequencing was performed on blood, either unsorted or a sorted T cell fraction (not recorded which). The clonotype comes from a human donor who was either an allogeneic HSCT recipient or a stem cell or donor lymphocyte infusion donor (not recorded which). It is not recorded whose cells these are; they may come from a transplant donor. The CDR3 nucleotides are TGCGCCAGCAGCTTGGAAGAAGAGCAGTACTTC. Protein sequence: CASSLEEEQYF.